This T cell receptor (beta chain) was profiled in a study of prognosis after radiotherapy for stage I lung cancer. Across the study: After radiotherapy, distant metastases were seen in a handful of patients (median 7 months), and no significant progression was seen in 15. Broader study findings: Patients with distant metastases had lower Shannon entropy after stereotactic body radiation therapy. Tumor specificity of expanded TCR clones went undetermined.

Worth noting for this clonotype: The antigen is undetermined. A far larger clone differs by one base, so this is likely a read error.

Collection of peripheral blood, in a volume of 4.5 to 6.5 milliliters, was performed at each of two time points. This CDR3 has 16 residues. V shed 4 bases, J shed 2 bases, and the junction held 10 bases outside the gene matches. Germline CDR1 is MNHGY and CDR2 is SVAAGI. With two-round multiplex PCR, TCR beta CDR3 sequences were amplified from genomic DNA. Used in first-round PCR were primers specific to each TRBV and TRBJ gene. Using its own MiXCR run on the multiplex PCR reads, TCRdb lists one record per CDR3 protein. The sample yields 13,000 to 15,000 distinct CDR3 sequences, 30% to 40% seen once. The TCR originated in a donor aged 50 or older with non-small cell lung cancer. The chain has TRBV6-9 and TRBJ1-2, with 7 bases lining up with TRBD1. Material: PBMCs, obtained before or after stereotactic body radiation therapy (not recorded which). CDR3 DNA sequence: TGTGCCAGCAGTTCTTCCGGGGACAGAGGAAACTATGGCTACACCTTC. Translating it yields CASSSSGDRGNYGYTF.